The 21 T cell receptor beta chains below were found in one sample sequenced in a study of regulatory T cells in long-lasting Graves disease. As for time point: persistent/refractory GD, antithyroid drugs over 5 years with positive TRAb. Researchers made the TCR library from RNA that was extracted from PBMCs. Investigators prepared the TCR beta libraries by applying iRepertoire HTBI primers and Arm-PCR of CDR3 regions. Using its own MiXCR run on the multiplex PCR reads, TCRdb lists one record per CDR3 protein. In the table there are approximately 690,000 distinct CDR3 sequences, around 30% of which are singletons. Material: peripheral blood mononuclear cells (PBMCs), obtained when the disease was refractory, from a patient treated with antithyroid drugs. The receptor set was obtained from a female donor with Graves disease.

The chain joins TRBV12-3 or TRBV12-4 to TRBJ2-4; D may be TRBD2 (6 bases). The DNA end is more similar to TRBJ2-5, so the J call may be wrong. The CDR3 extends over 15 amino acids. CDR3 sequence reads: CASSLGGVGGETQYF. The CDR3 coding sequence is TGTGCCAGCAGTTTAGGGGGGGTGGGGGGAGAGACCCAGTACTTC.

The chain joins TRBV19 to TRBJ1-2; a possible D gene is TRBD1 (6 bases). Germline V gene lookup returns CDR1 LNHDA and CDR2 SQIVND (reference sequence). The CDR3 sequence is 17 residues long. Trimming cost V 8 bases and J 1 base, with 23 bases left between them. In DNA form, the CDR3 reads TGTGCCAGTTCGGGGTTGAGGGGACATTCGGATAACTATGGCTACACCTTC. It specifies CASSGLRGHSDNYGYTF. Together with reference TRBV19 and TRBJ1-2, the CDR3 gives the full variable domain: DGGITQSPKYLFRKEGQNVTLSCEQNLNHDAMYWYRQDPGQGLRLIYYSQIVNDFQKGDIAEGYSVSREKKESFPLTVTSAQKNPTAFYLCASSGLRGHSDNYGYTFGSGTRLTVV.

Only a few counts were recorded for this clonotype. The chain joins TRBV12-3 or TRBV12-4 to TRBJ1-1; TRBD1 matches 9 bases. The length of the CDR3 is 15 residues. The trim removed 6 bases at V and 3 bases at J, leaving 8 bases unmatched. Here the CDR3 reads CASRTTGGGYTEAFF. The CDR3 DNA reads TGTGCCAGCAGAACTACAGGGGGCGGGTACACTGAAGCTTTCTTT.

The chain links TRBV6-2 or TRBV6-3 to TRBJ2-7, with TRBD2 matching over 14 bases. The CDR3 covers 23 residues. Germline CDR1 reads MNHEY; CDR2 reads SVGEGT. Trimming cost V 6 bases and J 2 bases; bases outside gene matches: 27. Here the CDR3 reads CASRKAGTVGTSGRLGQTYEQYF. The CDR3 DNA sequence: TGTGCCAGCAGAAAGGCCGGGACAGTAGGGACTAGCGGGAGACTAGGGCAGACCTACGAGCAGTACTTC.

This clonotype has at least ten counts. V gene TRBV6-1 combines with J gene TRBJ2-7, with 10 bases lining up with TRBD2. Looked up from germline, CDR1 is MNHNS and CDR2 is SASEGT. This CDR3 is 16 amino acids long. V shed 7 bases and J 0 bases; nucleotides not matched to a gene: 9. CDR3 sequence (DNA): TGTGCCAGCAAACCGGGTAGCGGGGGGTCCTCCTACGAGCAGTACTTC. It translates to CASKPGSGGSSYEQYF.

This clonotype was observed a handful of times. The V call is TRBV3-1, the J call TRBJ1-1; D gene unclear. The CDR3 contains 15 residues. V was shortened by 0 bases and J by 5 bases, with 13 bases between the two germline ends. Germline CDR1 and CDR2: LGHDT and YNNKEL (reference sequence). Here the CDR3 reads CASSQDLSLGTEAFF. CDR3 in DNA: TGTGCCAGCAGCCAAGATTTATCATTGGGGACTGAAGCTTTCTTT.

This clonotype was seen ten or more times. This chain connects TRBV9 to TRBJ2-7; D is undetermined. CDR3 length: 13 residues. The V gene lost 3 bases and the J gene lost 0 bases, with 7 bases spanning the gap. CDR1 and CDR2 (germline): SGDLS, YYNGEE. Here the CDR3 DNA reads TGTGCCAGCAGCGACACCTACTCCTACGAGCAGTACTTC. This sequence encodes CASSDTYSYEQYF.

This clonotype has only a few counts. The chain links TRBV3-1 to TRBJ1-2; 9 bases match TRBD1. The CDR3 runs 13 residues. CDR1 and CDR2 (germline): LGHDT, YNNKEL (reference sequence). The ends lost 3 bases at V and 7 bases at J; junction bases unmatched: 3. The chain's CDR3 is CASSHRTGVGYTF. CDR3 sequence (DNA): TGTGCCAGCAGCCACAGGACAGGGGTTGGCTACACCTTC.

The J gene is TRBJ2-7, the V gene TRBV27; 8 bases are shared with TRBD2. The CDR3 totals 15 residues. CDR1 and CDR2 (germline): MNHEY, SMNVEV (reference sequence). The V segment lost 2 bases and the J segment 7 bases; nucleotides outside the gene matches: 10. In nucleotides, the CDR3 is TGTGCCAGCAGTTTAGTCCCGGGAGGGCCCTCGGAGCAGTACTTC. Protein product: CASSLVPGGPSEQYF.

The CDR3 DNA reads TGCGCCAGCAGCTTGTCGACGGGCGGACGGAACACTGAAGCTTTCTTT. This codes for CASSLSTGGRNTEAFF. The V and J genes are TRBV5-1 and TRBJ1-1, with D unclear. The germline V gene has CDR1 SGHRS and CDR2 YFSETQ. Trimming took 1 base from V and 1 from J, leaving 14 bases between them. This CDR3 region has 16 residues. The full variable domain, with the rest looked up from reference TRBV5-1 and TRBJ1-1, is KAGVTQTPRYLIKTRGQQVTLSCSPISGHRSVSWYQQTPGQGLQFLFEYFSETQRNKGNFPGRFSGRQFSNSRSEMNVSTLELGDSALYLCASSLSTGGRNTEAFFGQGTRLTVV.

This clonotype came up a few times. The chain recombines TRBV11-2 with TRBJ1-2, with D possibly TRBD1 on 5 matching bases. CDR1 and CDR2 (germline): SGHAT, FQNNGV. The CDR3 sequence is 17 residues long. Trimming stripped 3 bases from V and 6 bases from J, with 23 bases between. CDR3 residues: CASSFNRGAVLKNGYTF. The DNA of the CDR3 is TGTGCCAGCAGCTTTAACCGGGGCGCAGTCTTAAAAAATGGCTACACCTTC.

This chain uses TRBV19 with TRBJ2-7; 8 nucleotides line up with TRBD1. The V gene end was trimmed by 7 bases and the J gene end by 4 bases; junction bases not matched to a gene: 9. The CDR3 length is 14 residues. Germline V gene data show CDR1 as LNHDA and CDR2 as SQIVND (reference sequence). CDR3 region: CASNPKDRVYEQYF. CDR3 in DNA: TGTGCCAGTAATCCCAAGGACAGGGTATACGAGCAGTACTTC.

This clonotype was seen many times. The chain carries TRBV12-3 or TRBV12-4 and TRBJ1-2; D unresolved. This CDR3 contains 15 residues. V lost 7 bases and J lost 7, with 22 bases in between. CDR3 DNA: TGTGCCAGCACCTTAGGGAGGCCTCAGAATGGTGGCTACACCTTC. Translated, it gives CASTLGRPQNGGYTF.

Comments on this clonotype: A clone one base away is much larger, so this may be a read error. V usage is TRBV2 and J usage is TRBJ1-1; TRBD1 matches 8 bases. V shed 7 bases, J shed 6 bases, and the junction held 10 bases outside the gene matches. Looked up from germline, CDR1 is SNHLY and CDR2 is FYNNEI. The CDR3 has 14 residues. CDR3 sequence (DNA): TGTGCCAGCATGGGGAGGCAGGGGGCACCTGAAGCTTTCTTT. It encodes CASMGRQGAPEAFF. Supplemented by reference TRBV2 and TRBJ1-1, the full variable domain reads EPEVTQTPSHQVTQMGQEVILRCVPISNHLYFYWYRQILGQKVEFLVSFYNNEISEKSEIFDDQFSVERPDGSNFTLKIRSTKLEDSAMYFCASMGRQGAPEAFFGQGTRLTVV.

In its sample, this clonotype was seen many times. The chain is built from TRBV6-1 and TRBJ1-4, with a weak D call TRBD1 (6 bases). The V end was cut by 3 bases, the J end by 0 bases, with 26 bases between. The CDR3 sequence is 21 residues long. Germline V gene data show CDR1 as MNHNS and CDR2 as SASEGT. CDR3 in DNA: TGTGCCAGCAGTGAGATTTGGGGGGGCCAGACCAATACCGCAACTAATGAAAAACTGTTTTTT. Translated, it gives CASSEIWGGQTNTATNEKLFF.

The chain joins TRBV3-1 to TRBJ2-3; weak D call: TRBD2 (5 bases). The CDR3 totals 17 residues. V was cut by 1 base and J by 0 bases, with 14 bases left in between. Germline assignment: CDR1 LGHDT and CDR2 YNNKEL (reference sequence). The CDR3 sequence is CASSQGGYPASTDTQYF. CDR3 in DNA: TGTGCCAGCAGCCAAGGCGGGTATCCGGCTAGCACAGATACGCAGTATTTT.

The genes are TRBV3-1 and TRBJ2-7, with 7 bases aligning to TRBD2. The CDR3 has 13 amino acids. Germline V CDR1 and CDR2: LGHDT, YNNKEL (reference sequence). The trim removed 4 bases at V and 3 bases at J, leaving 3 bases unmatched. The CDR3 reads CASSRGGNYEQYF. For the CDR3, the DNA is TGTGCCAGCAGCCGGGGGGGGAACTACGAGCAGTACTTC.

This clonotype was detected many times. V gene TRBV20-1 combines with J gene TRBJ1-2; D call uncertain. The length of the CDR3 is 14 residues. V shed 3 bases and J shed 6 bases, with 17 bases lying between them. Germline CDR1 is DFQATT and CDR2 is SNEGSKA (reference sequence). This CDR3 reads CSARMAASIDGYTF. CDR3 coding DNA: TGCAGTGCTAGGATGGCAGCGTCAATCGATGGCTACACCTTC.

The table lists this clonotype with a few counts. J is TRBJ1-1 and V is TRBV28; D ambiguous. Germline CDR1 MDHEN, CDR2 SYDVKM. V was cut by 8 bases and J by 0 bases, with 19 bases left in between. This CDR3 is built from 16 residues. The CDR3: CASPPHRSRMNTEAFF. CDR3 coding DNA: TGTGCCAGCCCCCCCCATCGGTCCAGGATGAACACTGAAGCTTTCTTT.

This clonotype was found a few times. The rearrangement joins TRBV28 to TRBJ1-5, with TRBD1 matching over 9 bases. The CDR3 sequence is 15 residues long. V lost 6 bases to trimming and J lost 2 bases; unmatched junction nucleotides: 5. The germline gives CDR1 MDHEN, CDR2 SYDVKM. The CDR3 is CASRLQGAGNQPQHF. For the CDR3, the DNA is TGTGCCAGCAGGCTACAGGGGGCGGGCAATCAGCCCCAGCATTTT.

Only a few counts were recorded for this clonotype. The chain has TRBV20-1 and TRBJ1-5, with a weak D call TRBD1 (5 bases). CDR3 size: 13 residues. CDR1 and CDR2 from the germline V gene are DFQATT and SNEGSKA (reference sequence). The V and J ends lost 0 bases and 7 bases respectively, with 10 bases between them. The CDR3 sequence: CSARDREEQPQHF. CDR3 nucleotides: TGCAGTGCTAGAGACAGGGAGGAGCAGCCCCAGCATTTT.